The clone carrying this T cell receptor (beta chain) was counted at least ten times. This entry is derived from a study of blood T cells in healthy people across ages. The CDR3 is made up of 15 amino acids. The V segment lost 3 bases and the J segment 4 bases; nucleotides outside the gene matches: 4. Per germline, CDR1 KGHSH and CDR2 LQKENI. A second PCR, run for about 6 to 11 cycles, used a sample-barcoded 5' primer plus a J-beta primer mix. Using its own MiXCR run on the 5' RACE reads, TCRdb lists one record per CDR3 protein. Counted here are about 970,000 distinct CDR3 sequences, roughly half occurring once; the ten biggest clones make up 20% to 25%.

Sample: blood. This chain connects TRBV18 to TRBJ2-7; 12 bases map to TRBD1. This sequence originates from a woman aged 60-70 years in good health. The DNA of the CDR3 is TGTGCCAGCTCACCTCCGGGACAGGGGGCTTACGAGCAGTACTTC. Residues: CASSPPGQGAYEQYF.